Presented here are 8 T cell receptor beta chains from one specimen sequenced in a study of breast tumors, draining lymph nodes, adjacent tissues. TCRdb called the multiplex PCR reads again in MiXCR, with one record for every CDR3 protein. The data show some 65,000 distinct CDR3 sequences, less than 45% seen once. Specimen: breast tumor tissue. These TCRs come from a female donor with breast cancer. Some clones in this sample may be carry-over from other donors' samples.

This clonotype was detected many times. The CDR3 region is CASSQLAGGYEQYF. The CDR3 nucleotides are TGTGCCAGCAGTCAGCTAGCGGGGGGCTACGAGCAGTACTTC. The rearrangement joins TRBV12-3 or TRBV12-4 to TRBJ2-7; 11 bases line up with TRBD2. The CDR3 sequence is 14 residues long. The V and J ends lost 5 bases and 3 bases, in that order; junction bases with no gene match: 3.

This clonotype is labeled as medium-sized. V is TRBV5-1 and J is TRBJ2-7; D gene uncertain. The CDR3 totals 15 residues. Germline V gene sequence: CDR1 SGHRS, CDR2 YFSETQ. Trimming pared 4 bases from V and 2 bases from J, leaving 16 bases between. The CDR3 DNA reads TGCGCCAGCAGCGTTACTCCGGAATTTGCCTACGAGCAGTACTTC. Translated: CASSVTPEFAYEQYF.

A word on this clonotype: Just one base apart from a much larger clone, this may be a read error. V usage is TRBV6-6 and J usage is TRBJ2-3; D possibly corresponds to TRBD1 (6 bases). The CDR3 totals 15 residues. From germline, CDR1 is MNHNY and CDR2 SVGAGI (reference sequence). The CDR3: CASSYSQGRTDTLYF. CDR3 nucleotides: TGTGCCAGCAGTTACTCGCAGGGTAGGACAGATACGCTGTATTTT.

For this clonotype: Since the CDR3 does not end with the conserved phenylalanine or tryptophan, this likely comes from a read error. The DNA is omitted, as the CDR3 cannot be located on it reliably, and the CDR3 follows TCRdb's listing. The chain is built from TRBV2 and TRBJ2-5; the table's D call of TRBD2 was not tested on the DNA. The CDR3 comprises 12 residues, both ends counted. Germline CDR1 SNHLY, CDR2 FYNNEI. This CDR3 reads CASSDGQALPNT.

The chain carries TRBV7-9 and TRBJ1-1, with TRBD1 identical over 11 bases. The CDR3 length is 16 residues. Germline CDR1 and CDR2: SEHNR and FQNEAQ (reference sequence). The ends lost 1 base at V and 3 bases at J; junction bases unmatched: 4. CDR3 sequence (DNA): TGTGCCAGCAGCTTAGGGACAGGGGGCAGGGACACTGAAGCTTTCTTT. This gives the protein CASSLGTGGRDTEAFF.

This clonotype was counted ten times or more. V and J are TRBV20-1 and TRBJ2-7; D gene unclear. The germline V and J ends were trimmed by 6 bases and 2 bases, with 17 bases remaining between them. The germline V gene has CDR1 DFQATT and CDR2 SNEGSKA (reference sequence). This CDR3 contains 14 residues. CDR3 coding DNA: TGCAGTGCCGAGGATGTGGCAGCTCCCTACGAGCAGTACTTC. It yields the protein CSAEDVAAPYEQYF.

Of note for this clonotype: This likely comes from a read error, as the CDR3 has no conserved phenylalanine or tryptophan at its end. This chain links TRBV29-1 with TRBJ2-7, with D perhaps TRBD1 or TRBD2 (5 bases each). Germline CDR1 SQVTM, CDR2 ANQGSEA. CDR3 length: 11 residues. The CDR3 DNA reads as TGCAGTTTGGGGACCCCTTACGAGCAGTACTCC. Translation gives CSLGTPYEQYS.

This clonotype was counted many times. This chain uses TRBV10-1 with TRBJ1-1; possibly TRBD1 for D (5 bases). V was pared by 5 bases and J by 0 bases, with 10 bases between. Per the germline V gene, CDR1 is WNHNN and CDR2 is SYGVQD (reference sequence). This CDR3 contains 14 residues. CDR3 protein: CASSRGLMNTEAFF. CDR3 DNA: TGCGCCAGCAGTCGGGGCCTGATGAACACTGAAGCTTTCTTT.